These 21 T cell receptor beta chains were all obtained from the same sample, sequenced in a study of shared clonotypes between healthy human individuals. Profiled with immunoSEQ multiplex PCR; TCRdb holds only in-frame clones, not every one. The sample lists 150,000 to 200,000 clones; around 93% were seen once. The specimen was naive CD4+ T cells sorted from blood. Subset in this sample: CD45RA+ positively selected. The receptors shown here come from a woman in her twenties or thirties in good health.

This clone was seen a single time. This chain links TRBV5-4 with TRBJ1-1; D is unclear. From germline, CDR1 is SGHNT and CDR2 YYREEE (reference sequence). V lost 4 bases, J lost 7 bases, and 8 bases lay in between. This CDR3 region has 11 residues. CDR3: CASSLGGEAFF. The CDR3 DNA sequence: TGTGCCAGCAGCCTCGGAGGTGAAGCTTTCTTT.

The chain employs TRBV28 and TRBJ2-5; no clear D gene. V lost 1 base, J lost 8 bases, and 8 bases lay in between. The CDR3 runs to 12 residues. The germline V gene has CDR1 MDHEN and CDR2 SYDVKM. The chain's CDR3 is CASSLSDLTQYF. The CDR3 DNA is TGTGCCAGCAGTTTATCAGACCTCACCCAGTACTTC.

V gene TRBV5-1 combines with J gene TRBJ2-7, with 8 nucleotides matching TRBD1. This CDR3 is built from 16 residues. Losses at the gene ends were 7 bases for V and 1 base for J; bases not matched to a gene: 13. Per germline, CDR1 SGHRS and CDR2 YFSETQ. CDR3 loop: CASSRWYDRGSYEQYF. CDR3 coding DNA: TGCGCCAGCTCGCGTTGGTATGACAGGGGATCCTACGAGCAGTACTTC.

The rearrangement joins TRBV27 to TRBJ1-3; 7 bases are shared with TRBD1. J lost 2 bases, V lost 5 bases, and 3 bases had no gene match. This CDR3 region has 14 residues. Germline CDR1 reads MNHEY; CDR2 reads SMNVEV (reference sequence). Here the CDR3 reads CASSHRGPGNTIYF. In DNA, the CDR3 is TGTGCCAGCAGTCACAGGGGACCTGGAAACACCATATATTTT.

This sequence joins TRBV5-1 and TRBJ2-3, with 12 bases fitting TRBD2. The CDR3 has 17 amino acids. The germline CDR1 and CDR2 sequences are SGHRS and YFSETQ. V dropped 3 bases and J dropped 2; count of bases not matched to a gene: 7. The CDR3 protein is CASSWILAGGITDTQYF. As DNA, the CDR3 is TGCGCCAGCAGCTGGATACTAGCGGGAGGTATCACAGATACGCAGTATTTT.

The rearrangement links TRBV5-3 to TRBJ2-7; 10 nucleotides line up with TRBD2. TRBV5-3 counts as an open reading frame of uncertain function. The CDR3 is 17 amino acids. The trim removed 2 bases at V and 3 bases at J, leaving 11 bases unmatched. DNA for the CDR3: TGTGCCAGAAGCTTCCCTTCGCTCGGACTAGCGGACTACGAGCAGTACTTC. Protein: CARSFPSLGLADYEQYF.

The chain is built from TRBV2 and TRBJ2-7, with 8 bases lining up with TRBD1. CDR1 and CDR2 (germline): SNHLY, FYNNEI. The CDR3 covers 12 residues. CDR3 loop: CATGTGTYEQYF. The CDR3 coding sequence is TGTGCTACCGGGACAGGAACCTACGAGCAGTACTTC.

The chain combines TRBV10-1 with TRBJ2-7; 8 positions agree with TRBD2. The CDR3 runs to 15 residues. With V trimmed by 3 bases and J by 1 base, 5 bases remained unmatched. The germline V gene has CDR1 WNHNN and CDR2 SYGVQD (reference sequence). For the CDR3, the DNA is TGCGCCAGCAGTGATGGCGGGAGGACTTCCTACGAGCAGTACTTC. Protein: CASSDGGRTSYEQYF.

This rearrangement joins TRBV28 to TRBJ2-1; 9 bases fit TRBD1. The V gene end was trimmed by 6 bases and the J gene end by 8 bases; junction bases not matched to a gene: 8. In germline, CDR1 is MDHEN, CDR2 SYDVKM. This CDR3 is built from 14 residues. This CDR3 is CASSPTGGGDEQFF. CDR3 bases: TGTGCCAGCAGCCCAACAGGGGGCGGGGATGAGCAGTTCTTC.

V gene TRBV28 combines with J gene TRBJ1-1; weak D call: TRBD1 (6 bases). Germline CDR1 reads MDHEN; CDR2 reads SYDVKM. The CDR3 has 13 residues. V lost 7 bases and J lost 4, with 13 bases in between. The CDR3 nucleotides read TGTGCCAGCATCTTACAGGGTATCACTGAAGCTTTCTTT. Translation: CASILQGITEAFF.

V gene TRBV5-3 combines with J gene TRBJ2-7; 12 bases are a match to TRBD2. TRBV5-3 is given ORF status, its function remaining uncertain. Trimming at V came to 4 bases and at J to 5 bases, leaving 13 bases not matched to a gene. The CDR3 has 17 amino acids. CDR3 residues: CARSLTPGTSGSHEQYF. CDR3 coding DNA: TGTGCCAGAAGCCTAACACCCGGGACTAGCGGGTCCCACGAGCAGTACTTC.

The rearrangement joins TRBV10-3 to TRBJ1-4, with a tentative D call TRBD1 (5 bases). The CDR3 length is 13 residues. Germline-derived CDR1 and CDR2 are ENHRY and SYGVKD. V lost 9 bases to trimming and J lost 5 bases, with 13 bases between them. In DNA, the CDR3 is TGTGCCATAGCCGGGGCTCTCAATGAAAAACTGTTTTTT. Translation: CAIAGALNEKLFF.

About this clone: Other nucleotide sequences from this sample produce the same CDR3. V and J are TRBV14 and TRBJ1-1; D gene ambiguous. Germline V lookup: CDR1 SGHDN, CDR2 FVKESK. The ends were cut back, 1 base at V and 0 bases at J, with 3 bases in the middle. The CDR3 is 13 residues long. The CDR3: CASSQGMNTEAFF. CDR3 sequence (DNA): TGTGCCAGCAGCCAAGGTATGAACACTGAAGCTTTCTTT.

The chain is built from TRBV7-2 and TRBJ2-7; 10 nucleotides match TRBD2. After removal of 0 bases from V and 4 bases from J, the junction contained 6 bases not matched to a gene. This CDR3 has 16 amino acids. CDR1 and CDR2 from the germline V gene are SGHTA and FQGNSA. CDR3 coding DNA: TGTGCCAGCAGCTTAGCTAGCGGGGGGCCAGAATACGAGCAGTACTTC. Residues: CASSLASGGPEYEQYF.

The rearrangement links TRBV4-1 to TRBJ2-1, with D maybe TRBD2 (6 bases). The V end lost 4 bases, the J end lost 6 bases, and 16 bases lay between the germline ends. CDR1 and CDR2 (germline): MGHRA, YSYEKL. The CDR3 runs to 15 residues. CDR3 protein: CASSRREVQRNEQFF. CDR3 DNA: TGCGCCAGCAGCCGGCGGGAAGTTCAACGCAATGAGCAGTTCTTC.

The chain links TRBV5-1 to TRBJ2-7, with 8 nucleotides matching TRBD1. J was trimmed by 4 bases and V by 4 bases; bases with no gene match: 4. Per germline, CDR1 SGHRS and CDR2 YFSETQ. There are 13 residues in the CDR3. CDR3: CASSVTGEYEQYF. The CDR3 nucleotides are TGCGCCAGCAGCGTGACAGGGGAATACGAGCAGTACTTC.

The chain uses TRBV11-2 and TRBJ2-7; tentatively, D is TRBD1 or TRBD2 (5 bases each). The CDR3 has 14 residues. Trimming removed 5 bases at V and 3 bases at J, with 14 bases between. Germline CDR1 reads SGHAT; CDR2 reads FQNNGV. CDR3 loop: CASSKPGTFYEQYF. The CDR3 nucleotides are TGTGCCAGCAGCAAGCCCGGGACCTTCTACGAGCAGTACTTC. Filled out from reference TRBV11-2 and TRBJ2-7, the complete variable domain reads EAGVAQSPRYKIIEKRQSVAFWCNPISGHATLYWYQQILGQGPKLLIQFQNNGVVDDSQLPKDRFSAERLKGVDSTLKIQPAKLEDSAVYLCASSKPGTFYEQYFGPGTRLTVT.

The chain employs TRBV28 and TRBJ1-5; D ambiguous. The germline V gene has CDR1 MDHEN and CDR2 SYDVKM. The CDR3 consists of 16 residues. V gave up 5 bases and J gave up 1 base, with 15 bases separating them. DNA for the CDR3: TGTGCCAGCAGTAACTCGGCTCCGCAGAGCAATCAGCCCCAGCATTTT. This codes for CASSNSAPQSNQPQHF.

The rearrangement links TRBV29-1 to TRBJ1-1; 7 bases agree with TRBD1. The CDR3 sequence is 13 residues long. V was pared by 5 bases and J by 3 bases, with 6 bases of the junction left unmatched. Looked up from germline, CDR1 is SQVTM and CDR2 is ANQGSEA. The CDR3 DNA sequence: TGCAGCGTTTCACGACAGGGAGACACTGAAGCTTTCTTT. Amino acids: CSVSRQGDTEAFF.

The chain is built from TRBV5-6 and TRBJ2-2; tentatively, D is TRBD1 (6 bases). V shed 6 bases and J shed 0 bases, with 15 bases lying between them. The V gene's germline CDR1 is SGHDT and CDR2 YYEEEE. This CDR3 spans 16 amino acids. The DNA of the CDR3 is TGTGCCAGCAAAGGATCCGGGACAACGAACACCGGGGAGCTGTTTTTT. The encoded protein is CASKGSGTTNTGELFF.

The chain carries TRBV14 and TRBJ1-2; 7 bases fit TRBD1. The CDR3 spans 13 residues. V dropped 0 bases and J dropped 7; count of bases not matched to a gene: 2. Germline V gives CDR1 SGHDN, CDR2 FVKESK. The CDR3 here is CASSQETGFGYTF. Here the CDR3 DNA reads TGTGCCAGCAGCCAAGAGACAGGGTTTGGCTACACCTTC.